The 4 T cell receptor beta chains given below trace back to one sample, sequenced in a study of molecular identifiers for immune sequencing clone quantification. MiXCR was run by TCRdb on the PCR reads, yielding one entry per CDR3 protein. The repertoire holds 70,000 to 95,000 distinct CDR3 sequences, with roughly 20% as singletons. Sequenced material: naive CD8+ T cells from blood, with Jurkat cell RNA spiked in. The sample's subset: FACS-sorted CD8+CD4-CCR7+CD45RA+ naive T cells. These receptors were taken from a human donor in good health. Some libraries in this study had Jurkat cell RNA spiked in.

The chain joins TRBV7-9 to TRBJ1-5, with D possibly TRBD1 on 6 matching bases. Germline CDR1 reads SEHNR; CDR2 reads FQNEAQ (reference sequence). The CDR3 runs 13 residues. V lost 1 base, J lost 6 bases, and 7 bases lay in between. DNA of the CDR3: TGTGCCAGCAGCTTAGGGGGGGCTCAGCCCCAGCATTTT. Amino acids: CASSLGGAQPQHF.

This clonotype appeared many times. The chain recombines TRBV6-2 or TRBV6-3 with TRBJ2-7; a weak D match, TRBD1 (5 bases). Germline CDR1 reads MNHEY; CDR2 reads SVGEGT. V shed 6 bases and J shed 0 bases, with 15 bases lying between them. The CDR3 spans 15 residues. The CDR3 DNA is TGTGCCAGCAGCCCCGGTGGGGCAGCCTCCTACGAGCAGTACTTC. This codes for CASSPGGAASYEQYF.

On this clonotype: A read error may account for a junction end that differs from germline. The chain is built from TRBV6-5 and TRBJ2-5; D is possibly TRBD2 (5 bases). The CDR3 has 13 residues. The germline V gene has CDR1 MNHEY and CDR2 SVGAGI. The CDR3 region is CASSCSRAEIQYF. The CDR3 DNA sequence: TGTGCCAGCAGTTGCTCGAGGGCAGAGATCCAGTACTTC.

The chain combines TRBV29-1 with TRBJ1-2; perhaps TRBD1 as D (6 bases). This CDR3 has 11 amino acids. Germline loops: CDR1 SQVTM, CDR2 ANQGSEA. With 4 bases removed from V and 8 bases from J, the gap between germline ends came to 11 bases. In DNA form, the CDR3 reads TGCAGCGTTGTCAGGGGCCAAGGCTACACCTTC. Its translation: CSVVRGQGYTF.